This TCR beta chain comes out of a study of cytomegalovirus exposure and HLA in healthy donors. The PCR contained 60 Vbeta and 13 Jbeta primers. Generated by immunoSEQ multiplex PCR, the TCRdb table keeps only in-frame clones and is missing some. The data contain some 70,000 clones, 75% to 85% of them singletons. A note on this clone: Its antigen remains unidentified.

Study findings and constraints: A later analysis reportedly found fewer N-insertions in an Asian-associated ancestry cluster than the roughly 670-donor mean. Researchers reported in a later analysis that a missense DCLRE1C variant was tied to TCR beta V- and J-gene trimming.

The CDR3 has 16 residues. Germline-derived CDR1 and CDR2 are SGHTS and YDEGEE. Trimming removed 9 bases from V and 2 bases from J; junction bases left unmatched: 15. The receptor was isolated from a man aged 18-30 years in good health and CMV-seropositive. This sequence joins TRBV5-8 and TRBJ2-7, with TRBD1 matching 9 bases. Sequencing was performed on PBMCs. For the CDR3, the DNA is TGTGCCACCCGAGACATCGGGACAGGGTTAACCTACGAGCAGTACTTC. Protein sequence: CATRDIGTGLTYEQYF.